This T cell receptor (beta chain) stems from a study of cytomegalovirus exposure and HLA in healthy donors. General observations from the study: Follow-up analysis found HLA locus-dependent TCR association rates, highest for DRB1 and lowest for HLA-C. A few CMV-associated chains were confirmed in vitro to be specific for CMV antigens.

Both 60 Vbeta primers and 13 Jbeta primers went into the PCR. Measured with immunoSEQ multiplex PCR; TCRdb has only the in-frame clones, and not every one. Here the sample spans around 150,000 clones, approximately 71% being singletons. The V gene's germline CDR1 is MNHEY and CDR2 SMNVEV (reference sequence). Trimming took 0 bases from V and 0 from J, leaving 12 bases between them. This CDR3 has 17 amino acids. This clone has a handful of counts. Its antigen is unknown. The genes are TRBV27 and TRBJ1-3; D remains unclear. The receptor was isolated from a woman aged 40 to 50 in good health and CMV-seropositive. Source material: PBMCs. The CDR3, as DNA: TGTGCCAGCAGTTTATCGTCGGGAGCCACCTCTGGAAACACCATATATTTT. It specifies CASSLSSGATSGNTIYF.